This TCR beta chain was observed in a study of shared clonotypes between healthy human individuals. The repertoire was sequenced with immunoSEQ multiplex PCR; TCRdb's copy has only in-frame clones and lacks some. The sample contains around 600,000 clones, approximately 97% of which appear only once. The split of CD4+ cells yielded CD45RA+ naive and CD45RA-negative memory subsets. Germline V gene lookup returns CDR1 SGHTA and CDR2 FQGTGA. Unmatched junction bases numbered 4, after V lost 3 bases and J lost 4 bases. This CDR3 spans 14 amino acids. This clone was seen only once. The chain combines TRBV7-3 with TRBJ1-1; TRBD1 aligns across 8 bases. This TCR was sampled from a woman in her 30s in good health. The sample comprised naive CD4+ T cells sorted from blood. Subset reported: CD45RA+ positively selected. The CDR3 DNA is TGTGCCAGCAGCTTGCAGGGGGCAGGCACTGAAGCTTTCTTT. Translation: CASSLQGAGTEAFF.